The 15 T cell receptor beta chains below all came from one sample that was sequenced in a study of memory CD4+ T cells and cytomegalovirus serostatus. Libraries were prepared by immunoSEQ multiplex PCR; TCRdb keeps only in-frame clonotypes and omits some of them. The sample shows approximately 50,000 clones, about 73% of them seen only once. Single viable CD3+CD4+CD8-CD45RO+ cells were sorted as the memory CD4+ T cells. The sequencing input was memory CD4+ T cells from blood. The receptors come from an adult in good health and CMV-seropositive.

This clone showed up just a few times. This chain connects TRBV30 to TRBJ1-2; 7 positions agree with TRBD1. CDR3 length equals 13 residues. The germline gives CDR1 GTSNPN, CDR2 SVGIG (reference sequence). The ends lost 0 bases at V and 4 bases at J; junction bases unmatched: 2. CDR3 in amino acids: CAWSVSGGYGYTF. The DNA of the CDR3 is TGTGCCTGGAGTGTATCAGGGGGCTATGGCTACACCTTC.

The chain links TRBV5-1 to TRBJ1-2; TRBD1 agrees at 9 bases. This CDR3 is 13 amino acids long. V lost 3 bases, J lost 8 bases, and 5 bases stayed unmatched. Germline CDR1 is SGHRS and CDR2 is YFSETQ. The CDR3 DNA reads TGCGCCAGCAGCTCGGGACAGGGTCGCGGCTACACCTTC. Translated, it gives CASSSGQGRGYTF.

V usage is TRBV7-9 and J usage is TRBJ1-1; tentative D call: TRBD1 (5 bases). The CDR3 is 11 amino acids. Germline V gene data show CDR1 as SEHNR and CDR2 as FQNEAQ (reference sequence). Trimming cost V 4 bases and J 7 bases, with 7 bases left between them. The CDR3 DNA reads as TGTGCCAGCAGCTCGGGGGGTGAAGCTTTCTTT. The encoded protein is CASSSGGEAFF.

This chain joins TRBV5-6 and TRBJ1-1; D is perhaps TRBD1 (5 bases). Germline V lookup: CDR1 SGHDT, CDR2 YYEEEE. The CDR3 contains 14 residues. The V gene lost 0 bases and the J gene lost 5 bases, with 11 bases spanning the gap. The CDR3, as DNA: TGTGCCAGCAGCTTGGTTGGGGGGAGAACTGAAGCTTTCTTT. Translating it yields CASSLVGGRTEAFF.

The chain combines TRBV5-6 with TRBJ2-1; 9 nucleotides align to TRBD2. The CDR3 length is 16 residues. Per germline, CDR1 SGHDT and CDR2 YYEEEE. The J segment lost 2 bases and the V segment lost 7 bases, leaving 10 bases of the junction unmatched. The CDR3 DNA reads as TGTGCCAGCCTCCTTAGCGGGAGAGGGACCTACAATGAGCAGTTCTTC. Protein: CASLLSGRGTYNEQFF.

The chain uses TRBV4-3 and TRBJ2-7; D unclear. This CDR3 spans 15 amino acids. Germline lookup yields CDR1 LGHNA and CDR2 YSLEER. V was shortened by 0 bases and J by 3 bases, with 12 bases between the two germline ends. Here the CDR3 reads CASSQESSADYEQYF. CDR3 bases: TGCGCCAGCAGCCAAGAGTCCAGCGCAGACTACGAGCAGTACTTC.

The genes are TRBV2 and TRBJ2-1; no firm D call. Germline V gene data show CDR1 as SNHLY and CDR2 as FYNNEI. This CDR3 spans 12 amino acids. V was pared by 6 bases and J by 4 bases, with 7 bases between. The CDR3 is CASRQRYNEQFF. DNA of the CDR3: TGTGCCAGCAGACAGCGTTACAATGAGCAGTTCTTC.

The gene calls are TRBV6-5 and TRBJ1-4; D might be TRBD1 (5 bases). The CDR3 extends over 14 amino acids. Trimming stripped 0 bases from V and 8 bases from J, with 10 bases between. The germline CDR1 and CDR2 sequences are MNHEY and SVGAGI. The CDR3: CASSYSRDWEKLFF. In DNA form, the CDR3 reads TGTGCCAGCAGTTACTCCAGGGATTGGGAAAAACTGTTTTTT.

The chain links TRBV5-4 to TRBJ2-2; TRBD2 matches 11 bases. The CDR3 runs to 16 residues. Germline CDR1 reads SGHNT; CDR2 reads YYREEE (reference sequence). The V segment lost 4 bases and the J segment 2 bases; nucleotides outside the gene matches: 4. The CDR3 loop is CASSMGLAENTGELFF. The CDR3, as DNA: TGTGCCAGCAGCATGGGACTAGCGGAAAACACCGGGGAGCTGTTTTTT.

V and J are TRBV29-1 and TRBJ1-3, with D possibly being TRBD1 (5 bases). This CDR3 region has 12 residues. Trimming shortened V by 7 bases and J by 1 base, and 8 bases separated the two germline ends. CDR1 and CDR2 (germline): SQVTM, ANQGSEA. The CDR3 nucleotides are TGCAGCGCCGGGACGTCTGGAAACACCATATATTTT. Residues: CSAGTSGNTIYF.

The V gene is TRBV13, the J gene TRBJ1-4; D remains ambiguous. V was shortened by 5 bases and J by 0 bases, with 10 bases between the two germline ends. CDR3 size: 15 residues. CDR1 and CDR2 (germline): PRHDT, FYEKMQ (reference sequence). As DNA, the CDR3 is TGTGCCAGCAGCAGAAGGGCAACAACTAATGAAAAACTGTTTTTT. Its protein is CASSRRATTNEKLFF.

CDR3 sequence (DNA): TGTGCCAGCAGTTACGTCGACAGGGTCAGTGGCTACACCTTC. Protein sequence: CASSYVDRVSGYTF. The chain employs TRBV6-5 and TRBJ1-2; 7 positions match TRBD1. Germline CDR1 MNHEY, CDR2 SVGAGI. The CDR3 extends over 14 amino acids. Trimming took 2 bases from V and 7 from J; bases not matched to a gene: 7.

This clone was picked up many times. The rearrangement uses TRBV14 and TRBJ2-1; D not resolved. The CDR3 is 16 amino acids. The germline V gene encodes CDR1 SGHDN and CDR2 FVKESK. V was shortened by 0 bases and J by 5 bases, with 14 bases between the two germline ends. CDR3 loop: CASSQDVGLGDNEQFF. CDR3 in DNA: TGTGCCAGCAGCCAAGATGTCGGTTTAGGTGACAATGAGCAGTTCTTC.

The rearrangement joins TRBV18 to TRBJ2-1; possibly TRBD1 for D (6 bases). CDR1 and CDR2 from the germline V gene are KGHSH and LQKENI. The CDR3 length is 19 residues. Trimming took 2 bases from V and 0 from J, leaving 20 bases between them. The CDR3 sequence: CASSPYAPQGPSSYNEQFF. The CDR3 bases are TGTGCCAGCTCACCATATGCCCCCCAGGGGCCCAGCTCCTACAATGAGCAGTTCTTC.

The chain employs TRBV19 and TRBJ1-1; 7 nucleotides line up with TRBD1. The V segment lost 4 bases and the J segment 7 bases; nucleotides outside the gene matches: 9. CDR1 and CDR2 (germline): LNHDA, SQIVND (reference sequence). The CDR3 spans 14 residues. CDR3 amino acids: CASSRRDSEIEAFF. Here the CDR3 DNA reads TGTGCCAGTAGTAGGCGGGACAGTGAAATTGAAGCTTTCTTT.